Given below is one T cell receptor beta chain in context. Cohort allocation depended upon clinical history that participants reported. This record comes from a study of blood T cell repertoires in COVID-19. Background on the study: Nucleic acid was either cDNA or gDNA, and it came from T cells, B-cell-depleted T cells, or PBMCs.

Germline V gene sequence: CDR1 SGDLS, CDR2 YYNGEE. There are 16 residues in the CDR3. With 0 bases removed from V and 0 bases from J, the gap between germline ends came to 7 bases. Data came from immunoSEQ multiplex PCR; TCRdb stores just in-frame clones and leaves some out. Here the sample spans 60,000 to 80,000 clones, about 82% being singletons. The chain combines TRBV9 with TRBJ2-6; D is ambiguous. The specimen was PBMCs or T cells enriched from blood (not recorded which). The sequence was collected from a woman between 40 and 55 years old with acute COVID-19. CDR3 protein: CASSVDRSSGANVLTF. In DNA form, the CDR3 reads TGTGCCAGCAGCGTAGATCGGAGCTCTGGGGCCAACGTCCTGACTTTC.